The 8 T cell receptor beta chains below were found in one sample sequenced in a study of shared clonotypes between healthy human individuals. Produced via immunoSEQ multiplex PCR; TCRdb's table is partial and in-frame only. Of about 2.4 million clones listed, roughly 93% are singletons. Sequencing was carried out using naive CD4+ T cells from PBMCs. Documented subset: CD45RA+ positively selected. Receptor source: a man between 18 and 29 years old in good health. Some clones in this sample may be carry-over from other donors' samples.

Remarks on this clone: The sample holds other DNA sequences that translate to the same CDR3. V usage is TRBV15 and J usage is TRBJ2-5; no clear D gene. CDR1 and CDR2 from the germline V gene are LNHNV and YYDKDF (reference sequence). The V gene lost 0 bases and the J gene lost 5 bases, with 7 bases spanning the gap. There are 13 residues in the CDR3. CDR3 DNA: TGTGCCACCAGCAGAGATCGTTCGGAGACCCAGTACTTC. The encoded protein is CATSRDRSETQYF.

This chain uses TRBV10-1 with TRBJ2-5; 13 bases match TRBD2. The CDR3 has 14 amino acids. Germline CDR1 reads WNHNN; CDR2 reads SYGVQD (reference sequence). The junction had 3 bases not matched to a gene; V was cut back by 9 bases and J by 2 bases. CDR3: CARGTSGTQETQYF. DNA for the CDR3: TGCGCCAGGGGGACTAGCGGGACGCAAGAGACCCAGTACTTC.

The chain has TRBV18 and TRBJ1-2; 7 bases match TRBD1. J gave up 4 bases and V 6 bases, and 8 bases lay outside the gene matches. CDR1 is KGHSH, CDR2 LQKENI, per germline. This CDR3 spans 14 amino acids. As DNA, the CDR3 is TGTGCCAGCTCCATTGGACAGGCTACCTATGGCTACACCTTC. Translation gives CASSIGQATYGYTF.

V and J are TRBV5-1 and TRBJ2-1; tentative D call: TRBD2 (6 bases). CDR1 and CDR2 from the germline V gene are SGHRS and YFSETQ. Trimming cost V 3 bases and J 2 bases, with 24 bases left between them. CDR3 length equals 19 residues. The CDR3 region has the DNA TGCGCCAGCAGCTCTACTAGCTCTTTTATGGGGAGTGCCTACAATGAGCAGTTCTTC. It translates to CASSSTSSFMGSAYNEQFF.

Written as DNA, the CDR3 is TGTGCCAGCAGCGTAGGGATAGTATCCGGCGGGGAGCTGTTTTTT. Its protein product is CASSVGIVSGGELFF. The chain is built from TRBV9 and TRBJ2-2; D gene unclear. V was shortened by 0 bases and J by 7 bases, with 13 bases between the two germline ends. CDR1 SGDLS and CDR2 YYNGEE come from the germline V gene. CDR3 size: 15 residues. The full variable domain, in which reference TRBV9 and TRBJ2-2 provide the parts outside the CDR3, is DSGVTQTPKHLITATGQRVTLRCSPRSGDLSVYWYQQSLDQGLQFLIQYYNGEERAKGNILERFSAQQFPDLHSELNLSSLELGDSALYFCASSVGIVSGGELFFGEGSRLTVL.

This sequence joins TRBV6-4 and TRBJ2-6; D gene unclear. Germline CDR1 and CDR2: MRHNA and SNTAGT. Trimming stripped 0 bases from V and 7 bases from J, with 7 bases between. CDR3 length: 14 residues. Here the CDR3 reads CASSDSLRANVLTF. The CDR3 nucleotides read TGTGCCAGCAGTGACTCCCTTCGAGCCAACGTCCTGACTTTC.

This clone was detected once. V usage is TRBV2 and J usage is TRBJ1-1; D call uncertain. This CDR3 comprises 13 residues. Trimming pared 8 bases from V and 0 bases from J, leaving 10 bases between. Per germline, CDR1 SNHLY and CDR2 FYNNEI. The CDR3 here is CASAGLMNTEAFF. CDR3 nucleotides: TGTGCCAGCGCGGGCCTGATGAACACTGAAGCTTTCTTT.

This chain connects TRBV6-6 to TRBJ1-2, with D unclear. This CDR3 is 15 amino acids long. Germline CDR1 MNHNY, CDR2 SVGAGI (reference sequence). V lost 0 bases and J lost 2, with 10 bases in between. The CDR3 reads CASSYSSRMNYGYTF. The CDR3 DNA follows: TGTGCCAGCAGTTACTCGAGCAGGATGAACTATGGCTACACCTTC.